This TCR beta chain was captured in a study of cytomegalovirus exposure and HLA in healthy donors listed by TCRdb under 2017. General notes on the study: An earlier analysis of 587 of the donors reported 250 to 350 Gb of sequence data and 117 million unique TCR beta sequences from roughly 180 million T cells. Approximately 300 gigabases of sequencing data and around 85 million unique TCR sequences made up an early release that covered 500 to 700 HLA-typed donors. The genetic ancestry cluster associated with self-reported Caucasian donors included 70% to 85% of the 398 genotyped donors. The study aimed to test whether signatures of past pathogen exposure could be identified by cataloging public T cell receptors. The T cell repertoires of around 670 subjects were profiled by immunosequencing and related to cytomegalovirus serostatus. A separate validation cohort of roughly 110 different subjects was used in addition to the 666-subject first cohort. The study combined high-throughput TCR immunosequencing, statistical association of individual TCRs with disease status, and machine learning to predict cytomegalovirus infection status. To study patterns of TCR occurrence, a later analysis re-analyzed previously published TCR beta repertoires from hundreds of donors and added high-resolution HLA genotyping. In the later analysis, no new phenotypic data were used to find candidate immune exposures; instead, reliance was placed on TCR beta sequences and their occurrence across donors. To decide whether each TCR beta V gene segment behaved as functional or pseudogenic, an earlier analysis of over 500 of the donors relied on high-throughput TCR beta sequencing. Donor age, sex, ethnicity and CMV serostatus were collected together with the repertoire data. A later genetic analysis used genome-wide SNP genotypes for about three fifths of the 666 donors, treating that subset as a discovery cohort. Every discovery cohort repertoire had been produced on one sequencing platform. Both class I and class II loci were covered by HLA typing, at four-digit resolution. Typing coverage differed by locus: A, B, C, DRB1 and DQB1 were typed in roughly 620-630 donors, DQA1 in about 510, DPA1 in 606, and DPB1 in 400 to 480. Because of strong linkage in the cohort, roughly 5 DR-DQ haplotypes were treated as single units for association and clustering. Across roughly 420 genotyped donors of the cohort, an average of roughly 250,000 unique TCR beta nucleotide sequences per donor were sequenced, and around 20% of those sequences were non-productive.

The cohort consisted of approximately 690 healthy bone marrow donors. All cohort members were sampled while nominally healthy, although unrecorded immune exposures were likely present. The donor tested CMV seronegative and was one of the 352 seronegative cohort members. Each donor provided a peripheral blood sample, and peripheral blood mononuclear cells were used for TCR beta sequencing. The Qiagen DNeasy Blood Extraction Kit was used to extract genomic DNA from the blood cell samples. Remarks on this clone: Its antigen is still unknown. Base qualities are not provided; no much larger clone lies one nucleotide away.

The paper's findings and limits, for the study overall: Sequencing depth was assumed to be roughly uniform across donors in the presence/absence analyses, though that assumption may not hold. Because HLA typing was missing for some donors at each locus, association tests included only the typed subset. The study listed 164 TCR beta chains as associated with cytomegalovirus. According to the authors, the approach could potentially be generalized to other disease states and immunological phenotypes. Most TCR sequences were seen in very few donors, while some public TCRs were found in many individuals. A further reported finding was that TCR beta sequences accurately predicted the HLA-A and HLA-B alleles for most subjects in the first cohort. An earlier analysis of around 500 of the donors showed that most TCR beta V segments appeared in productive rearrangements either about 87% or about 30% of the time, which broadly matched IMGT annotations. In vitro tests confirmed that a few of the cytomegalovirus-associated TCR beta chains recognize cytomegalovirus antigens. This cohort had only TCR beta chains sequenced, and the lack of alpha or paired-chain data limited which features could be detected. Correlated functional status among segregating V segments might be attributable to linkage disequilibrium, but an unknown experimental factor could not be ruled out. Some IMGT-functional V segments, including TRBV6-2 and TRBV6-3, could not be told apart with the 87-base-pair reads, so those segments were excluded. A later analysis found that most CMV-associated TCR beta chains appeared HLA-restricted, with HLA associations seemingly driven largely by CMV exposure. An association between a missense DCLRE1C variant and V-gene and J-gene trimming of TCR beta chains was found in a later genetic analysis and replicated in an independent cohort. A cluster of highly shared sequence variants was judged likely to represent a technical artifact of the sequencing pipeline. According to a later analysis, TCR association rates differed among HLA loci, with DRB1 alleles showing the most associated TCRs and HLA-C alleles showing the fewest. Strong co-occurrence of HLA alleles, especially DR and DQ, made assigning TCR associations to individual alleles difficult. A later analysis associated 16,951 TCR beta sequences with specific HLA alleles at a false discovery rate of 0.05. A later analysis found that HLA-associated TCR beta chains were more clonally expanded and had lower generation probabilities than equally common non-associated chains. CMV serostatus was the only immune exposure information available for the cohort. The classifier was reported to diagnose cytomegalovirus status with high specificity and sensitivity in both the original and validation cohorts. In a later genetic analysis, fewer N-insertions in productive TCRs were reported among donors in an Asian-associated ancestry cluster than the 666-donor mean. A later analysis reported that several top co-occurrence clusters appeared linked to parvovirus B19, influenza, CMV and Epstein-Barr virus. Some 15 rarely observed V segments, including chromosome 9 orphons, were excluded from the earlier analysis of approximately 500 of the donors because counts were too low.

Libraries were constructed by the immunoSEQ multiplex PCR assay. For the multiplex PCR, a mixture combining 60 forward primers for TCR Vbeta segments and 13 reverse primers for TCR Jbeta segments was used. The CDR3 region of rearranged TCR beta genes was amplified from genomic DNA with a multiplex PCR assay. The amplified TCR beta libraries were sequenced on the Illumina HiSeq System as 87-base-pair reads. In the original analysis: Across the roughly 600 repertoires, a later analysis counted tens of millions of unique TCR beta chains, roughly 11 million of which were shared by at least two donors. To remove PCR and sequencing errors, raw reads were error-corrected and collapsed into unique sequences using a nearest-neighbor algorithm that merged closely related sequences. V, D and J gene segments were assigned by aligning CDR3 sequences to IMGT reference sequences. For a sequence to be retained, a match of at least six nucleotides was required to both a V gene segment and a J gene segment. A rearrangement was called productive if the CDR3 had no stop codons and remained in frame with V and J, and every other rearrangement was called non-productive. Following IMGT convention, CDR3 was defined as the stretch from the second conserved V-encoded cysteine up to the conserved J-encoded phenylalanine. The earlier analysis of 500 to 650 of the donors excluded any sequence lacking an unambiguous match to a single V gene segment. In an earlier analysis of a few hundred of the donors, V segments were called functional above 56.7% productive rearrangements and were called segregating when the between-donor standard deviation exceeded 5%. A statistical classification framework was built for diagnosing cytomegalovirus status from the catalog of TCR beta chain sequences. A later analysis assigned V and J genes by comparing TCR nucleotide sequences with IMGT/GENE-DB human TR gene sequences. In a later analysis, CDR3 sequences and most-parsimonious VDJ recombination scenarios were assigned using the TCRdist pipeline. A later analysis defined each TCR beta chain by its CDR3 amino acid sequence plus V-gene family, and excluded reads lacking a unique V-gene family. In a later analysis, 450 to 600 highly shared, low-generation-probability nucleotide sequences were removed to address suspected cross-contamination and a sequencing artifact. For each public chain, a later analysis derived a clonal expansion index from normalized ranks of inferred template counts within each repertoire. In a later analysis, generation probabilities were computed using a VDJ recombination model fitted to out-of-frame rearrangements, and the results were checked against IGoR. Hypergeometric tests were used in a later analysis to score TCR-TCR, TCR-HLA and TCR-CMV co-occurrence, with a repertoire-size bias correction applied to the TCR pairs. A later analysis estimated false discovery rates by permuting HLA or CMV assignments 20 times. A later analysis grouped co-occurring TCRs with DBSCAN, adding TCRdist sequence similarity when clustering within HLA-allele-positive subsets. Repertoires with fewer than 30,000 or more than 120,000 public chains were left out of co-occurrence clustering, as were four to six repertoires with anomalous nucleotide sharing. The clones in this table, taken by TCRdb from immuneACCESS, are in-frame only. Not every clone is retained; where verified, under half of the shortfall comes from an unresolved V gene, and the cause of the rest is unknown. That table supplies the V and J calls and clone size; D and trimming were determined from the DNA. This sample is represented by 170,000 or so clones; roughly 70% of them were singletons. About 2.7% of the sample is held by the ten biggest clonotypes.

V is cut by 3 bases and J by 0 bases, and the space between the germline ends is 8 bases. The CDR3 starts with the cysteine, ends with the phenylalanine, and has 15 residues. The retained sequence is limited to the CDR3, 45 bases, with the frame set at the first base. The germline V gene gives CDR1 as SGHTA and CDR2 as FQGNSA. Specimen: PBMCs. The origin of this receptor is a male donor in good health and CMV-seronegative. Rearrangement joined TRBV7-2 to TRBJ1-4; the D segment cannot be called with confidence. The DNA reads TGTGCCAGCAGCTTTACGGGGACAACTAATGAAAAACTGTTTTTT. This codes for CASSFTGTTNEKLFF.